What follows describes a single T cell receptor beta chain. Its specificity is not known. Genomic DNA served as template for TCR beta VDJ and CDR3 profiling. TCRdb independently ran MiXCR on the reads; one entry per CDR3 protein. The sample consists of some 120,000 distinct CDR3 sequences, around 48% of them appearing once. The CDR3 runs to 13 residues. J was trimmed by 10 bases and V by 6 bases; bases with no gene match: 5. The data were obtained in a study of CD8+CD57+ T cells in acquired aplastic anemia. At the level of the study: DNA recovered from sorted CD4+ and CD8+ cells had a mean of approximately 3.2 ug.

Points from the study as a whole: Researchers report that fewer than 30 CD8+ CDR3 sequences appeared in both patients and controls.

The rearrangement uses TRBV12-3 or TRBV12-4 and TRBJ1-6, with 8 positions matching TRBD1. The material sequenced was sorted CD4+, CD8+, or CD8+CD57+ T cells (not recorded which) from PBMCs. This TCR derives from a human donor in good health, serving as a control. In DNA, the CDR3 is TGTGCCAGCAGACAGGGGGAGGGATCACCCCTCCACTTT. Amino acids: CASRQGEGSPLHF.